This T cell receptor (beta chain) emerged from a study of patients and donors after allogeneic stem cell transplantation. This clonotype has at least ten counts. TCRdb independently ran MiXCR on the RT-PCR reads; one entry per CDR3 protein. The table lists fewer than 180,000 distinct CDR3 sequences, about a third of them singletons. The source of this sequence is a human donor who was either an allogeneic HSCT recipient or a stem cell or donor lymphocyte infusion donor (not recorded which). It is not recorded whose cells these are; they may come from a transplant donor. Input material: blood, either unsorted or a sorted T cell fraction (not recorded which).

CDR3 sequence: CASSLTPRHQPQHF. In nucleotides, the CDR3 is TGTGCCAGCAGTTTAACACCCCGCCATCAGCCCCAGCATTTT. The chain recombines TRBV12-3 or TRBV12-4 with TRBJ1-5; D is uncertain. V was clipped by 2 bases and J by 5 bases, with 10 bases between them. The CDR3 contains 14 residues.